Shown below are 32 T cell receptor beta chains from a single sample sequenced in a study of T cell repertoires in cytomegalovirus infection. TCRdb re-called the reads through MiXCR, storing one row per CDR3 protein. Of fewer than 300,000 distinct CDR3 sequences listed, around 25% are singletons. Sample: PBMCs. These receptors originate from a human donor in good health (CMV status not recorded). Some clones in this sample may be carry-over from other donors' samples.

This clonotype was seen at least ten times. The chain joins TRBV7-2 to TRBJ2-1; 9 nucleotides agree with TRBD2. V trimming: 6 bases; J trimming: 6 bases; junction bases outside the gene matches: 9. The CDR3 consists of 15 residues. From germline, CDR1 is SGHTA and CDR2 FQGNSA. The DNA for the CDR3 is TGTGCCAGCAGGAAGTCCGGGACTAGCTTCAATGAGCAGTTCTTC. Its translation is CASRKSGTSFNEQFF.

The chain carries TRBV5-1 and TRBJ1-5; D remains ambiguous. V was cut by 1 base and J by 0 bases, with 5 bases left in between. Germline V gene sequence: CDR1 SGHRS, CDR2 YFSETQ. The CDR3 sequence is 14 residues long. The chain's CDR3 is CASSLYPSNQPQHF. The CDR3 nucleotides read TGCGCCAGCAGCTTGTATCCTAGCAATCAGCCCCAGCATTTT. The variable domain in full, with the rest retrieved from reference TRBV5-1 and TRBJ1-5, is KAGVTQTPRYLIKTRGQQVTLSCSPISGHRSVSWYQQTPGQGLQFLFEYFSETQRNKGNFPGRFSGRQFSNSRSEMNVSTLELGDSALYLCASSLYPSNQPQHFGDGTRLSIL.

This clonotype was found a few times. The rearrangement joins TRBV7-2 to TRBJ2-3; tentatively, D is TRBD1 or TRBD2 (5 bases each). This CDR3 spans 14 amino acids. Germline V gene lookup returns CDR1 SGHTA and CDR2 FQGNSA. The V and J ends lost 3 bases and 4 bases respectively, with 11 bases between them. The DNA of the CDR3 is TGTGCCAGCAGCTTCGGGACGGCTTCAGATACGCAGTATTTT. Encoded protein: CASSFGTASDTQYF.

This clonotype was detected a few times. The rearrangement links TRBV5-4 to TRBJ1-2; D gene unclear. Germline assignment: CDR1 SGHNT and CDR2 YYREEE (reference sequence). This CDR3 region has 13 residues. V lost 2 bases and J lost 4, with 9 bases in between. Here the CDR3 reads CASSLGNSYGYTF. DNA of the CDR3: TGTGCCAGCAGCTTAGGAAACTCCTATGGCTACACCTTC.

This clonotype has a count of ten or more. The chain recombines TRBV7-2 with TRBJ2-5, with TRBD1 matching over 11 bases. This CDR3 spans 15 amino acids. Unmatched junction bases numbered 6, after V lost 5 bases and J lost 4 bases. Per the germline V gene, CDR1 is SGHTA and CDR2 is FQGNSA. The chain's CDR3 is CASSPDRGRSETQYF. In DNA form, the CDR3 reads TGTGCCAGCAGCCCGGACAGGGGGCGGTCAGAGACCCAGTACTTC. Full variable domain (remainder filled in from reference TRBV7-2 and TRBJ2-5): GAGVSQSPSNKVTEKGKDVELRCDPISGHTALYWYRQSLGQGLEFLIYFQGNSAPDKSGLPSDRFSAERTGGSVSTLTIQRTQQEDSAVYLCASSPDRGRSETQYFGPGTRLLVL.

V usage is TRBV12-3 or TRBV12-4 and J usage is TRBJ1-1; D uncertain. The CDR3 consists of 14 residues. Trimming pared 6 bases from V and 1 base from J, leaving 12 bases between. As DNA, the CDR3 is TGTGCCAGCAGCCCGTTCTCAGGGAACACTGAAGCTTTCTTT. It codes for CASSPFSGNTEAFF.

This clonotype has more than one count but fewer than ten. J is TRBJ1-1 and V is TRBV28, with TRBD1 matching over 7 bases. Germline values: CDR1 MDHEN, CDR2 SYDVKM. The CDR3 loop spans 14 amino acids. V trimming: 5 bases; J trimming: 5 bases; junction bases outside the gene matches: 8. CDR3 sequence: CASSPQGSMTEAFF. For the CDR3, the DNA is TGTGCCAGCAGTCCACAGGGGTCGATGACTGAAGCTTTCTTT.

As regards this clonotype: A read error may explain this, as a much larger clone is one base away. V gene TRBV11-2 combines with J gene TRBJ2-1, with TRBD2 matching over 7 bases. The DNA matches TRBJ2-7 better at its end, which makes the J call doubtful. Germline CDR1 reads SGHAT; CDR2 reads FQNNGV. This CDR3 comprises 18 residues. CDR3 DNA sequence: TGTGCCAGCAGCTTAGATCGTGGGGGGGGGAGACCCTACAATGAGCAGTACTTC. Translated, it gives CASSLDRGGGRPYNEQYF.

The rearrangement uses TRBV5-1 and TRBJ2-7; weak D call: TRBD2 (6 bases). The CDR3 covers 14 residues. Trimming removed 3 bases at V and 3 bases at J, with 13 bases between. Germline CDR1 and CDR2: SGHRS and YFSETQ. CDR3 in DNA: TGCGCCAGCAGCTCCCGGGGGACCCACTACGAGCAGTACTTC. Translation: CASSSRGTHYEQYF.

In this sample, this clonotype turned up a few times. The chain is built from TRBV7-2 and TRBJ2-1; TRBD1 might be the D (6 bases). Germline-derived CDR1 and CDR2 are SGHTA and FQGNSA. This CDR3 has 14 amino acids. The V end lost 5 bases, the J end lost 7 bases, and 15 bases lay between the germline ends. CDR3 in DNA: TGTGCCAGCAGCCCCGGAAGGACAGCAAATGAGCAGTTCTTC. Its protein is CASSPGRTANEQFF.

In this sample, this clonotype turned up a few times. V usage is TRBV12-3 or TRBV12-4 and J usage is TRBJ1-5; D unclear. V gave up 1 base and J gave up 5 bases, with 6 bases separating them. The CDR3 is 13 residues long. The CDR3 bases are TGTGCCAGCAGTTTAGAGGTTTATCAGCCCCAGCATTTT. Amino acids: CASSLEVYQPQHF.

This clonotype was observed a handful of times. The CDR3 DNA is TGTGCCAGCAGCCCCAGACAGGGGAGCTACAATGAGCAGTTCTTC. This sequence encodes CASSPRQGSYNEQFF. This chain uses TRBV7-9 with TRBJ2-1, with 8 bases fitting TRBD1. The junction had 6 bases not matched to a gene; V was cut back by 5 bases and J by 3 bases. The CDR3 is 15 residues long. Germline V CDR1 and CDR2: SEHNR, FQNEAQ (reference sequence).

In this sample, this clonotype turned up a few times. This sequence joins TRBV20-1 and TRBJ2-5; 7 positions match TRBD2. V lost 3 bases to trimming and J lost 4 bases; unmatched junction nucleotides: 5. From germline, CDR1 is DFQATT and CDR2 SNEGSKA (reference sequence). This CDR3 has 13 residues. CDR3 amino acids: CSASIASGETQYF. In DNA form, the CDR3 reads TGCAGTGCTAGTATCGCTAGCGGAGAGACCCAGTACTTC.

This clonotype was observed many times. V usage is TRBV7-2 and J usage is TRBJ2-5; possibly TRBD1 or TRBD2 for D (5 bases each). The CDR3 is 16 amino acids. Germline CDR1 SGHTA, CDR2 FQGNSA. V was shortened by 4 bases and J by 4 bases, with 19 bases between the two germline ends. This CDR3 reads CASSSRQSRRLETQYF. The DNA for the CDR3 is TGTGCCAGCAGCTCAAGACAGTCCAGGAGGCTAGAGACCCAGTACTTC.

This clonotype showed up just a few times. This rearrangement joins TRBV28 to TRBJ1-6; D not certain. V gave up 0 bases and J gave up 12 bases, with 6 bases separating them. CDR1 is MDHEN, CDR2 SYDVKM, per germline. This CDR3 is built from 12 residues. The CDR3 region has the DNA TGTGCCAGCAGTTTATGGGGAATACCCCTCCACTTT. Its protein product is CASSLWGIPLHF.

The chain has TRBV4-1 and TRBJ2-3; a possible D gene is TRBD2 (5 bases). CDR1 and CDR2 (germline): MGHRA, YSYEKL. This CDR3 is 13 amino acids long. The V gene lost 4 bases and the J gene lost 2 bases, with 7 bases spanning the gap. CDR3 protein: CASSRGDTDTQYF. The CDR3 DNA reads TGCGCCAGCAGCCGGGGAGACACAGATACGCAGTATTTT.

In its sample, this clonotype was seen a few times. The CDR3 protein is CAWSPGLQETQYF. The CDR3 coding sequence is TGTGCCTGGAGTCCGGGACTCCAAGAGACCCAGTACTTC. This chain uses TRBV30 with TRBJ2-5; D perhaps matches TRBD2 (6 bases). The CDR3 is made up of 13 amino acids. V shed 2 bases and J shed 1 base, with 8 bases lying between them. Germline V lookup: CDR1 GTSNPN, CDR2 SVGIG (reference sequence).

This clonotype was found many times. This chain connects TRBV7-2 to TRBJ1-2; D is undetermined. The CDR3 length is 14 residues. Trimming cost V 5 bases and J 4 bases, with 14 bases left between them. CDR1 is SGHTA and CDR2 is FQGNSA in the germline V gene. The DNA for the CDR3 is TGTGCCAGCAGCCCGACCGAGACCCGCTATGGCTACACCTTC. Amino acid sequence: CASSPTETRYGYTF. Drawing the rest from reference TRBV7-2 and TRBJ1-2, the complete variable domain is GAGVSQSPSNKVTEKGKDVELRCDPISGHTALYWYRQSLGQGLEFLIYFQGNSAPDKSGLPSDRFSAERTGGSVSTLTIQRTQQEDSAVYLCASSPTETRYGYTFGSGTRLTVV.

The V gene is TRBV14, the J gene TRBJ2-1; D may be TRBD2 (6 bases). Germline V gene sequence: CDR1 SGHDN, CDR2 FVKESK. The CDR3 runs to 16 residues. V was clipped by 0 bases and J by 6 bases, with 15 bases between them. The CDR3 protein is CASSQEPGRGINEQFF. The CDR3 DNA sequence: TGTGCCAGCAGCCAAGAGCCCGGGCGGGGTATCAATGAGCAGTTCTTC.

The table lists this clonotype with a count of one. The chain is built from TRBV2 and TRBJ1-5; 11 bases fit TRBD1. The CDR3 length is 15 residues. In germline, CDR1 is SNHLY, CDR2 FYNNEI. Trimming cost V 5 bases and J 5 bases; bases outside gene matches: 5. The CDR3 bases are TGTGCCAGCAGTTCGGACAGGGGGCTTTATCAGCCCCAGCATTTT. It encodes CASSSDRGLYQPQHF.

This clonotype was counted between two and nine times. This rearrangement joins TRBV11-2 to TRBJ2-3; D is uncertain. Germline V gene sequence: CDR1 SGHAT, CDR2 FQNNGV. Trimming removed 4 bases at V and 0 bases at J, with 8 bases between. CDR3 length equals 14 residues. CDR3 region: CASSSTTSTDTQYF. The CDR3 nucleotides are TGTGCCAGCAGCTCGACCACTAGCACAGATACGCAGTATTTT.

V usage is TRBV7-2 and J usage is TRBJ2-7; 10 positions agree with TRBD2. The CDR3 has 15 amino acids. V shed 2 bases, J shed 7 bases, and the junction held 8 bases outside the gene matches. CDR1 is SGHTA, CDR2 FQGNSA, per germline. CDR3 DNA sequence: TGTGCCAGCAGCTTAACAAGCGGGAGGGTCCGGGAGCAGTACTTC. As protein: CASSLTSGRVREQYF.

Here the CDR3 DNA reads TGTGCCAGCGGTGGGGGACGGCATAATTCACCCCTCCACTTT. It specifies CASGGGRHNSPLHF. The rearrangement uses TRBV28 and TRBJ1-6, with a possible D match to TRBD1 (5 bases). With 8 bases removed from V and 5 bases from J, the gap between germline ends came to 13 bases. The CDR3 spans 14 residues. The germline V gene has CDR1 MDHEN and CDR2 SYDVKM.

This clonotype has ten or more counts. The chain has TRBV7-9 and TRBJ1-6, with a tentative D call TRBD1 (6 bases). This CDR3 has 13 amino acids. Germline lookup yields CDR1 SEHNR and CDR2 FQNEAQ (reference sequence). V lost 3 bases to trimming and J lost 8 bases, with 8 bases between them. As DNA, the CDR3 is TGTGCCAGCAGCTTCCCAGGGGATTCACCCCTCCACTTT. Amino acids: CASSFPGDSPLHF.

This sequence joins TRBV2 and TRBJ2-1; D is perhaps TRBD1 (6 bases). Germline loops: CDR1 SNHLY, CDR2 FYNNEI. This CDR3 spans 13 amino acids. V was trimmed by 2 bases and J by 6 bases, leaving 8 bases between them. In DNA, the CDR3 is TGTGCCAGCAGTGAAAGGACAGCCAATGAGCAGTTCTTC. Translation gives CASSERTANEQFF.

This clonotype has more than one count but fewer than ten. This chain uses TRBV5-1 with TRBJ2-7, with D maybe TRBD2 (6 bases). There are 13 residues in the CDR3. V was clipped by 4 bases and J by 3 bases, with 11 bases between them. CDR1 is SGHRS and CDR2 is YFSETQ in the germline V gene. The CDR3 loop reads CASSQTEGYEQYF. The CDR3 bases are TGCGCCAGCAGCCAAACGGAGGGCTACGAGCAGTACTTC.

CDR3 protein: CASSYPGRDEQFF. The CDR3 DNA sequence: TGTGCCAGCAGTTACCCAGGGCGGGATGAGCAGTTCTTC. The chain uses TRBV6-5 and TRBJ2-1; D may be TRBD1 or TRBD2 (5 bases each). This CDR3 has 13 residues. Trimming took 2 bases from V and 8 from J, leaving 10 bases between them. Germline CDR1 MNHEY, CDR2 SVGAGI.

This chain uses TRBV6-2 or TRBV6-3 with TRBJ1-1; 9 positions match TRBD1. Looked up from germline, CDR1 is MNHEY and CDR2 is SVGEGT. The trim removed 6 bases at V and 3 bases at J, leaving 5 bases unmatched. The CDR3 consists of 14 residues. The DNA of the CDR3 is TGTGCCAGCAGGTTGGACAGGGGTCACACTGAAGCTTTCTTT. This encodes CASRLDRGHTEAFF.

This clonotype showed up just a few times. The CDR3, as DNA: TGTGCCAGCAGCTTAGCGATGGATGAAAAACTGTTTTTT. It encodes CASSLAMDEKLFF. The V call is TRBV7-9, the J call TRBJ1-4; unclear D gene. Trimming stripped 0 bases from V and 6 bases from J, with 5 bases between. The germline gives CDR1 SEHNR, CDR2 FQNEAQ (reference sequence). The CDR3 covers 13 residues.

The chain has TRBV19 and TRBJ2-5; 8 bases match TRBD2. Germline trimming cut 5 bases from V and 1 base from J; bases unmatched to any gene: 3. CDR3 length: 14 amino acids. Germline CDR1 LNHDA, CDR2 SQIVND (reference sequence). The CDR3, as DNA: TGTGCCAGTAGTTTCCGGGAGGGCCAAGAGACCCAGTACTTC. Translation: CASSFREGQETQYF.

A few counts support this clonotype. CDR3 residues: CASSLLVGGDTGELFF. CDR3 nucleotides: TGTGCCAGCAGCTTATTGGTGGGAGGGGACACCGGGGAGCTGTTTTTT. The chain uses TRBV7-8 and TRBJ2-2; 7 bases align to TRBD2. The V gene's germline CDR1 is SGHVS and CDR2 FQNEAQ. V was clipped by 2 bases and J by 3 bases; unmatched bases: 6. The CDR3 runs 16 residues.

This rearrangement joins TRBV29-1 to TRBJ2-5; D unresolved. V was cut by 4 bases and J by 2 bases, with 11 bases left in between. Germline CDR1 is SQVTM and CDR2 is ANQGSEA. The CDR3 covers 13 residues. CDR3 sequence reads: CSVVAGAQETQYF. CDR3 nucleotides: TGCAGCGTTGTGGCAGGCGCACAAGAGACCCAGTACTTC.